These 17 T cell receptor beta chains were sequenced from one sample in a study of blood T cell repertoires in COVID-19. Data came from immunoSEQ multiplex PCR; TCRdb stores just in-frame clones and leaves some out. The table has around 80,000 clones, around 90% seen once. The source material was peripheral blood. Source of these receptors: a human donor in a cohort sampled during active COVID-19.

The rearrangement uses TRBV6-5 and TRBJ1-2; 9 bases are shared with TRBD1. The germline CDR1 and CDR2 sequences are MNHEY and SVGAGI. V was pared by 10 bases and J by 4 bases, with 4 bases of the junction left unmatched. This CDR3 has 12 amino acids. CDR3 in amino acids: CATEQGAYGYTF. The CDR3 bases are TGTGCCACCGAACAGGGGGCCTATGGCTACACCTTC.

The chain is built from TRBV10-3 and TRBJ2-5, with TRBD2 as a possible D gene (7 bases). Trimming pared 2 bases from V and 5 bases from J, leaving 12 bases between. CDR1 is ENHRY, CDR2 SYGVKD, per germline. CDR3 size: 14 residues. In nucleotides, the CDR3 is TGTGCCATCAGTGAGGGGGGAGGGGGTGAGACCCAGTACTTC. Its translation: CAISEGGGGETQYF.

V is TRBV7-8 and J is TRBJ1-4, with TRBD1 matching over 7 bases. The V gene's germline CDR1 is SGHVS and CDR2 FQNEAQ. With V trimmed by 5 bases and J by 3 bases, 6 bases remained unmatched. The CDR3 is 15 amino acids. CDR3 sequence reads: CASSPGTAANEKLFF. CDR3 nucleotide sequence: TGTGCCAGCAGCCCCGGGACAGCAGCTAATGAAAAACTGTTTTTT.

This clone was counted once. The chain's CDR3 is CASSGTVNQPQHF. The CDR3 bases are TGTGCCAGTAGTGGGACAGTCAATCAGCCCCAGCATTTT. The V and J genes are TRBV19 and TRBJ1-5; 7 nucleotides agree with TRBD1. The V and J ends lost 5 bases and 3 bases, in that order; junction bases with no gene match: 1. Germline CDR1 is LNHDA and CDR2 is SQIVND (reference sequence). The CDR3 contains 13 residues.

V is TRBV5-6 and J is TRBJ2-3; D possibly corresponds to TRBD2 (6 bases). The CDR3 is 17 residues long. Trimming left V 0 bases short and J 0 bases short, with 14 bases between. The germline V gene has CDR1 SGHDT and CDR2 YYEEEE. The DNA for the CDR3 is TGTGCCAGCAGCTTGGCGTGGGACTTCCCTAGCACAGATACGCAGTATTTT. This sequence encodes CASSLAWDFPSTDTQYF.

The V call is TRBV3-1 (or the pseudogene TRBV3-2), the J call TRBJ1-2; the D gene is possibly TRBD1 (6 bases). Trimming took 6 bases from V and 7 from J, leaving 27 bases between them. Looked up from germline, CDR1 is LGHDT and CDR2 is YNNKEL (reference sequence). The CDR3 runs 17 residues. In DNA form, the CDR3 reads TGTGCCAGCAGACAACAGGGTCCGATCAATATTCCCGGTGGCTACACCTTC. As protein: CASRQQGPINIPGGYTF.

This chain connects TRBV28 to TRBJ1-5; perhaps TRBD1 as D (5 bases). CDR1 and CDR2 (germline): MDHEN, SYDVKM. V was trimmed by 7 bases and J by 3 bases, leaving 10 bases between them. This CDR3 is built from 13 residues. Here the CDR3 DNA reads TGTGCCAGCATCAAGGACAACAATCAGCCCCAGCATTTT. Amino acids: CASIKDNNQPQHF.

V gene TRBV28 combines with J gene TRBJ2-3; D is ambiguous. The CDR3 is 12 amino acids. Germline V gene lookup returns CDR1 MDHEN and CDR2 SYDVKM. V dropped 5 bases and J dropped 8 bases, with 11 bases sitting between them. CDR3 amino acids: CASSTLVGTQYF. CDR3 DNA sequence: TGTGCCAGCAGTACCCTCGTCGGTACGCAGTATTTT.

The gene calls are TRBV7-9 and TRBJ2-7; maybe TRBD1 (5 bases). Germline loops: CDR1 SEHNR, CDR2 FQNEAQ (reference sequence). Trimming removed 2 bases from V and 6 bases from J, with 20 bases in between. This CDR3 comprises 16 residues. The CDR3 spells CASSLSRQGSTAEQYF. The CDR3 coding sequence is TGTGCCAGCAGCTTATCCCGGCAGGGTTCGACCGCCGAGCAGTACTTC. Based on the CDR3 plus reference TRBV7-9 and TRBJ2-7, the full variable domain is DTGVSQNPRHKITKRGQNVTFRCDPISEHNRLYWYRQTLGQGPEFLTYFQNEAQLEKSRLLSDRFSAERPKGSFSTLEIQRTEQGDSAMYLCASSLSRQGSTAEQYFGPGTRLTVT.

J is TRBJ2-2 and V is TRBV3-1 (or the pseudogene TRBV3-2); 9 bases are shared with TRBD2. The CDR3 is 15 residues long. The V segment lost 6 bases and the J segment 2 bases; nucleotides outside the gene matches: 4. Germline V gene lookup returns CDR1 LGHDT and CDR2 YNNKEL (reference sequence). Here the CDR3 DNA reads TGTGCCAGCAGTCCACTAGCGGGCAACACCGGGGAGCTGTTTTTT. It is translated as CASSPLAGNTGELFF.

The chain uses TRBV11-3 and TRBJ2-1; 8 bases map to TRBD1. The J segment lost 3 bases and the V segment lost 4 bases, leaving 8 bases of the junction unmatched. Germline assignment: CDR1 SGHNT and CDR2 YENEEA. This CDR3 is 16 amino acids long. The CDR3 bases are TGTGCCAGCAGCTCCTCGGACAGGGTAGGCTACAATGAGCAGTTCTTC. This encodes CASSSSDRVGYNEQFF.

The V and J genes are TRBV11-2 and TRBJ2-7; a possible D gene is TRBD1 (5 bases). Germline V CDR1 and CDR2: SGHAT, FQNNGV. This CDR3 contains 15 residues. V dropped 0 bases and J dropped 0 bases, with 9 bases sitting between them. For the CDR3, the DNA is TGTGCCAGCAGCTTAGATCCAGGGTACTCCTACGAGCAGTACTTC. Translating it yields CASSLDPGYSYEQYF. The complete variable domain, with remaining parts taken from reference TRBV11-2 and TRBJ2-7, reads EAGVAQSPRYKIIEKRQSVAFWCNPISGHATLYWYQQILGQGPKLLIQFQNNGVVDDSQLPKDRFSAERLKGVDSTLKIQPAKLEDSAVYLCASSLDPGYSYEQYFGPGTRLTVT.

The V and J genes are TRBV10-1 and TRBJ2-7; D unresolved. V shed 6 bases and J shed 2 bases, with 14 bases lying between them. This CDR3 has 14 residues. Germline CDR1 is WNHNN and CDR2 is SYGVQD (reference sequence). The CDR3 coding sequence is TGCGCCAGCAGAGGCGGTCTCCAAACCTACGAGCAGTACTTC. It encodes CASRGGLQTYEQYF.

The chain recombines TRBV29-1 with TRBJ2-1, with TRBD1 as a possible D gene (6 bases). The CDR3 spans 12 residues. Germline-derived CDR1 and CDR2 are SQVTM and ANQGSEA. V dropped 6 bases and J dropped 4 bases, with 10 bases sitting between them. The CDR3 nucleotides are TGCAGCGTGCCTGGACAGTACAATGAGCAGTTCTTC. It encodes CSVPGQYNEQFF.

V usage is TRBV5-6 and J usage is TRBJ1-1, with TRBD1 as a possible D gene (6 bases). This CDR3 region has 13 residues. Germline loops: CDR1 SGHDT, CDR2 YYEEEE. V lost 0 bases, J lost 4 bases, and 7 bases lay in between. CDR3: CASSLAGVTEAFF. The CDR3 bases are TGTGCCAGCAGCTTGGCAGGGGTCACTGAAGCTTTCTTT.

This rearrangement joins TRBV30 to TRBJ1-1; D unclear. With 8 bases removed from V and 1 base from J, the gap between germline ends came to 11 bases. CDR3 size: 12 residues. From germline, CDR1 is GTSNPN and CDR2 SVGIG (reference sequence). CDR3 nucleotide sequence: TGTGCCGGAGGCCGGGAGAACACTGAAGCTTTCTTT. This translates into CAGGRENTEAFF.

This rearrangement joins TRBV11-3 to TRBJ2-5; TRBD2 matches 11 bases. V gave up 3 bases and J gave up 5 bases; unmatched junction bases: 5. This CDR3 has 15 amino acids. The V gene's germline CDR1 is SGHNT and CDR2 YENEEA. In DNA form, the CDR3 reads TGTGCCAGCAGCTTTAGCGGGGGGGCCGGGGAGACCCAGTACTTC. Amino acid sequence: CASSFSGGAGETQYF.